The rows below give T cell receptor beta chains drawn from one sample of a study of Graves' ophthalmopathy and Graves' hyperthyroidism. TCRdb reprocessed the multiplex PCR reads via MiXCR and lists one record per CDR3 protein. Among 340,000 or so distinct CDR3 sequences listed, roughly 16% were seen once. Sequenced sample: peripheral blood. These receptor sequences come from an adult man with Graves' ophthalmopathy. CDR3s include the opening cysteine and the closing phenylalanine or tryptophan. The D gene is left open where the match is weak. Expanded clones get a size class; other rows say once, few or many, or leave the size out.

D	size	V	J	DNA	CDR3
TRBD2	many	TRBV6-2/TRBV6-3	TRBJ2-5	TGTGCCAGCAGTTACCGACTAGCGGGAGGACCAAAAGAGACCCAGTACTTC	CASSYRLAGGPKETQYF
-	many	TRBV7-2	TRBJ1-2	TGTGCCAGCAGCTTAGACGCGGCAGTCTATGGCTACACCTTC	CASSLDAAVYGYTF
-	many	TRBV20-1	TRBJ2-5	TGCAGTGCTAGAGATTCTGACAGGATAAACCAAGAGACCCAGTACTTC	CSARDSDRINQETQYF
-	many	TRBV20-1	TRBJ1-1	TGCAGTGCTAGAGATAGGCTGGGAAGGTGGTTGGACACTGAAGCTTTCTTT	CSARDRLGRWLDTEAFF
-	many	TRBV7-9	TRBJ1-1	TGTGCCAGCAGCTTATCTCATACACCGGACGCTGAAGCTTTCTTT	CASSLSHTPDAEAFF
TRBD1	many	TRBV11-2	TRBJ1-6	TGTGCCACCGAGACAGGGGGTAATTCACCCCTCCACTTT	CATETGGNSPLHF
-	many	TRBV27	TRBJ1-5	TGTGCCAGCAGTTTAGAAGGGATTAGCAATCAGCCCCAGCATTTT	CASSLEGISNQPQHF
-	many	TRBV11-1	TRBJ2-7	TGTGCCAGCAGCTCCGACGGATCGGGGAGCTCCTACGAGCAGTACTTC	CASSSDGSGSSYEQYF
-	-	TRBV18	TRBJ2-2	TGTGCCAGCTCACCGTTCCCCCAGACGAACACCGGGGAGCTGTTTTTT	CASSPFPQTNTGELFF
TRBD1	-	TRBV2	TRBJ1-1	TGTGCCAGCATGGTTGACAGGGGGGGAATGAACACTGAAGCTTTCTTT	CASMVDRGGMNTEAFF
-	-	TRBV27	TRBJ2-7	TGTGCCAGCAGTTTATCCCGACCGGACAGTTCCTACGAGCAGTACTTC	CASSLSRPDSSYEQYF
-	-	TRBV28	TRBJ1-6	TGTGCCAGCAGTTCCCCTGCCCCCGGGCATTCACCCCTCCACTTT	CASSSPAPGHSPLHF
-	many	TRBV12-3/TRBV12-4	TRBJ1-1	TGTGCCAGCAGCCGAGGGGACCCCAACACTGAAGCTTTCTTT	CASSRGDPNTEAFF
-	once	TRBV28	TRBJ2-7	TGTGCCAGCAGTCCCCCAGGTGGGGGGGCCGAGCAGTACTTC	CASSPPGGGAEQYF
-	many	TRBV29-1	TRBJ1-5	TGCAGCCCGTTGGAGCCCCAGCATTTT	CSPLEPQHF
TRBD1	many	TRBV4-1	TRBJ1-2	TGCGCCAGCAGCCAAGATATCACAGGGGTTAGAGGCTACACCTTC	CASSQDITGVRGYTF
-	-	TRBV12-3/TRBV12-4	TRBJ1-1	TGTGCCAGCAGTGAACAGGAGGACCTCACTGAAGCTTTCTTT	CASSEQEDLTEAFF
TRBD2	-	TRBV6-1	TRBJ2-2	TGTGCCAGCAGTGTAGCGGGAGGGGGCGGGGAGCTGTTTTTT	CASSVAGGGGELFF
-	many	TRBV5-5	TRBJ2-5	TGTGCCAGCAGTGGCAGGCCCCAAGAGACCCAGTACTTC	CASSGRPQETQYF
TRBD2	once	TRBV24-1	TRBJ2-7	TGTGCCACCAGTGATTCTACTAGCGGGTCCTACGAGCAGTACTTC	CATSDSTSGSYEQYF
-	few	TRBV7-2	TRBJ2-7	TGTGCCAGCAGCTTATGGGGACAGGGGGCTAGCGGGAGGATACTCACCTACGAGCAGTACTTC	CASSLWGQGASGRILTYEQYF
TRBD1	few	TRBV19	TRBJ1-2	TGTGCCAGTAGGAGACAGGACAGGGAGGTTGATGGCTACACCTTC	CASRRQDREVDGYTF
TRBD1	many	TRBV13	TRBJ2-7	TGTGCCAGCAGCACCGGGACAGGGCTCGAGCAGTACTTC	CASSTGTGLEQYF
TRBD2	many	TRBV7-2	TRBJ2-7	TGTGCCAGCAGCTTAGCCAGCGGGAGGATTTACGAGCAGTACTTC	CASSLASGRIYEQYF
-	many	TRBV29-1	TRBJ1-1	TGCAGCGTTGAGTCTTCCCGCCCAGCGGACACTGAAGCTTTCTTT	CSVESSRPADTEAFF
-	many	TRBV3-1	TRBJ1-1	TGTGCCAGCAGCCAAAGCAGGGACACTGAAGCTTTCTTT	CASSQSRDTEAFF
-	many	TRBV24-1	TRBJ2-5	TGTGCCACCAGTGCAGGGGTTGAGACCCAGTACTTC	CATSAGVETQYF
-	many	TRBV12-3/TRBV12-4	TRBJ1-3	TGTGCCAGCAGCCCTGACAGCTCTGGAAACACCATATATTTT	CASSPDSSGNTIYF